Each of the 28 T cell receptor beta chains below was sequenced from the same sample in a study of blood T cell repertoires in COVID-19. This table comes from immunoSEQ multiplex PCR, and its TCRdb copy is limited to in-frame clones, with some not included. In the table there are 230,000 or so clones, around 88% of which are singletons. Source material: PBMCs or T cells enriched from blood (not recorded which). All receptors derive from a woman aged 40 to 55 with acute COVID-19.

The rearrangement links TRBV19 to TRBJ2-1, with 12 bases aligning to TRBD2. V lost 5 bases and J lost 9; bases outside the gene matches: 11. In germline, CDR1 is LNHDA, CDR2 SQIVND (reference sequence). This CDR3 region has 16 residues. This chain's CDR3 is CASSLPRTSGIGEQFF. CDR3 in DNA: TGTGCCAGTAGTTTACCCAGGACTAGCGGGATAGGTGAGCAGTTCTTC.

The V call is TRBV7-9, the J call TRBJ2-2; D may be TRBD2 (6 bases). Germline V CDR1 and CDR2: SEHNR, FQNEAQ (reference sequence). The CDR3 totals 14 residues. V lost 5 bases, J lost 6 bases, and 13 bases lay in between. CDR3 loop: CASSQTSTAGELFF. DNA for the CDR3: TGTGCCAGCAGCCAGACTAGTACCGCCGGGGAGCTGTTTTTT.

This sequence joins TRBV5-4 and TRBJ2-7; TRBD1 is a possible D gene (5 bases). Looked up from germline, CDR1 is SGHNT and CDR2 is YYREEE (reference sequence). This CDR3 spans 14 amino acids. V was cut by 4 bases and J by 2 bases, with 13 bases left in between. CDR3 sequence reads: CASSLKTGTYEQYF. The CDR3 nucleotides read TGTGCCAGCAGCCTAAAAACAGGAACCTACGAGCAGTACTTC.

The V gene is TRBV7-9, the J gene TRBJ1-2, with D uncertain. Germline V gene data show CDR1 as SEHNR and CDR2 as FQNEAQ (reference sequence). Trimming took off 2 bases at V and 2 bases at J, with 12 bases between the two ends. This CDR3 region has 15 residues. This CDR3 reads CASSLSKGRNYGYTF. CDR3 nucleotides: TGTGCCAGCAGCTTATCAAAAGGGAGAAACTATGGCTACACCTTC. The full variable domain, rest sourced from reference TRBV7-9 and TRBJ1-2, is DTGVSQNPRHKITKRGQNVTFRCDPISEHNRLYWYRQTLGQGPEFLTYFQNEAQLEKSRLLSDRFSAERPKGSFSTLEIQRTEQGDSAMYLCASSLSKGRNYGYTFGSGTRLTVV.

V is TRBV9 and J is TRBJ1-2; D may be TRBD1 (5 bases). Trimming removed 1 base from V and 13 bases from J, with 14 bases in between. Germline CDR1 and CDR2: SGDLS and YYNGEE. CDR3 size: 12 residues. The CDR3 bases are TGTGCCAGCAGCGTACCCACGGGACTAATCACCTTC. Translated: CASSVPTGLITF.

The J gene is TRBJ1-2, the V gene TRBV10-3; tentative D call: TRBD1 (6 bases). There are 14 residues in the CDR3. The germline gives CDR1 ENHRY, CDR2 SYGVKD. V was shortened by 6 bases and J by 2 bases, with 13 bases between the two germline ends. CDR3 protein: CAIRGTKQNYGYTF. The CDR3 DNA reads TGTGCCATCAGGGGGACAAAACAAAACTATGGCTACACCTTC.

The V call is TRBV24-1, the J call TRBJ2-3; tentatively, D is TRBD1 (5 bases). V was trimmed by 1 base and J by 1 base, leaving 14 bases between them. The CDR3 sequence is 17 residues long. Germline V lookup: CDR1 KGHDR, CDR2 SFDVKD. CDR3 region: CATSDFTPLGGTDTQYF. The CDR3 DNA follows: TGTGCCACCAGTGATTTTACCCCCCTAGGGGGCACAGATACGCAGTATTTT.

This rearrangement joins TRBV19 to TRBJ2-3, with 10 nucleotides matching TRBD1. Germline V gene data show CDR1 as LNHDA and CDR2 as SQIVND (reference sequence). The CDR3 has 14 residues. The V gene end was trimmed by 6 bases and the J gene end by 5 bases; junction bases not matched to a gene: 5. The CDR3 loop is CASSRDRGVDTQYF. The CDR3 bases are TGTGCCAGTAGCCGGGACAGGGGTGTAGATACGCAGTATTTT.

The chain recombines TRBV9 with TRBJ1-2; 8 positions match TRBD1. V lost 3 bases and J lost 8; bases outside the gene matches: 24. The CDR3 is made up of 19 amino acids. Germline-derived CDR1 and CDR2 are SGDLS and YYNGEE. The CDR3 bases are TGTGCCAGCAGCGGCGAGGGAGTCCCAAACCGGGACAGGTATTTGGGCTACACCTTC. It encodes CASSGEGVPNRDRYLGYTF.

The chain carries TRBV7-9 and TRBJ2-7, with TRBD1 matching over 9 bases. Looked up from germline, CDR1 is SEHNR and CDR2 is FQNEAQ (reference sequence). The trim removed 5 bases at V and 2 bases at J, leaving 7 bases unmatched. There are 15 residues in the CDR3. The CDR3: CASSQGQGRPYEQYF. The CDR3 nucleotides are TGTGCCAGCAGCCAAGGACAGGGGAGGCCCTACGAGCAGTACTTC.

This sequence joins TRBV6-5 and TRBJ2-7, with 7 bases matching TRBD1. Germline-derived CDR1 and CDR2 are MNHEY and SVGAGI. V was clipped by 6 bases and J by 0 bases; unmatched bases: 5. The CDR3 runs 14 residues. In DNA, the CDR3 is TGTGCCAGCAGCGGGACAGCTAACTCCTACGAGCAGTACTTC. This sequence encodes CASSGTANSYEQYF.

This chain joins TRBV11-2 and TRBJ2-3, with D unclear. The CDR3 sequence is 16 residues long. CDR1 is SGHAT and CDR2 is FQNNGV in the germline V gene. The V gene lost 4 bases and the J gene lost 2 bases, with 16 bases spanning the gap. The CDR3 spells CASSSLGQRNTDTQYF. Here the CDR3 DNA reads TGTGCCAGCAGCTCCCTAGGCCAACGAAACACAGATACGCAGTATTTT. Together with reference TRBV11-2 and TRBJ2-3, the CDR3 gives the full variable domain: EAGVAQSPRYKIIEKRQSVAFWCNPISGHATLYWYQQILGQGPKLLIQFQNNGVVDDSQLPKDRFSAERLKGVDSTLKIQPAKLEDSAVYLCASSSLGQRNTDTQYFGPGTRLTVL.

The CDR3 DNA follows: TGCAGTGCTAGTTTGACAGGGGGAACTGAAGCTTTCTTT. The encoded protein is CSASLTGGTEAFF. This sequence joins TRBV20-1 and TRBJ1-1; TRBD1 aligns across 9 bases. This CDR3 is built from 13 residues. Germline V gene sequence: CDR1 DFQATT, CDR2 SNEGSKA (reference sequence). V shed 3 bases and J 5 bases; nucleotides not matched to a gene: 4.

V gene TRBV9 combines with J gene TRBJ2-1, with 12 bases matching TRBD2. CDR1 is SGDLS and CDR2 is YYNGEE in the germline V gene. V gave up 3 bases and J gave up 7 bases; unmatched junction bases: 2. This CDR3 contains 14 residues. CDR3 protein: CASSAGLAGNEQFF. The CDR3 bases are TGTGCCAGCAGCGCGGGACTAGCGGGTAATGAGCAGTTCTTC.

The V gene is TRBV4-1, the J gene TRBJ1-2; 7 nucleotides match TRBD1. Germline loops: CDR1 MGHRA, CDR2 YSYEKL. CDR3 size: 16 residues. V dropped 4 bases and J dropped 5; count of bases not matched to a gene: 13. Here the CDR3 reads CASSPFEPGTVYGYTF. The CDR3 DNA reads as TGCGCCAGCAGCCCCTTCGAACCCGGGACAGTTTATGGCTACACCTTC.

The rearrangement joins TRBV18 to TRBJ1-2; weak D call: TRBD1 (5 bases). The germline gives CDR1 KGHSH, CDR2 LQKENI. The CDR3 runs to 13 residues. Trimming cost V 2 bases and J 7 bases, with 11 bases left between them. CDR3 region: CASSPYSDTGYTF. The CDR3 coding sequence is TGTGCCAGCTCACCATACTCGGACACTGGCTACACCTTC.

This clone was seen at least ten times. The J gene is TRBJ2-7, the V gene TRBV2; TRBD2 agrees at 13 bases. The germline CDR1 and CDR2 sequences are SNHLY and FYNNEI. CDR3 length: 13 amino acids. V shed 4 bases and J 9 bases; nucleotides not matched to a gene: 3. The CDR3 DNA sequence: TGTGCCAGCAGTGGACTAGCGGGAGGACGGCAGTACGTC. It is translated as CASSGLAGGRQYV.

This sequence joins TRBV29-1 and TRBJ2-6, with TRBD2 matching 14 bases. V dropped 5 bases and J dropped 0; count of bases not matched to a gene: 9. This CDR3 contains 19 residues. CDR1 is SQVTM and CDR2 is ANQGSEA in the germline V gene. The chain's CDR3 is CSVRVQGTSGSSGANVLTF. DNA for the CDR3: TGCAGCGTTAGGGTCCAGGGGACTAGCGGGAGCTCTGGGGCCAACGTCCTGACTTTC. The complete variable domain, with remaining parts taken from reference TRBV29-1 and TRBJ2-6, reads SAVISQKPSRDICQRGTSLTIQCQVDSQVTMMFWYRQQPGQSLTLIATANQGSEATYESGFVIDKFPISRPNLTFSTLTVSNMSPEDSSIYLCSVRVQGTSGSSGANVLTFGAGSRLTVL.

The chain joins TRBV4-1 to TRBJ2-3, with 9 bases identical to TRBD2. This CDR3 comprises 17 residues. V trimming: 1 base; J trimming: 2 bases; junction bases outside the gene matches: 7. CDR1 and CDR2 (germline): MGHRA, YSYEKL. The CDR3 DNA reads TGCGCCAGCAGCCAAGTAGGTAGCGGGGGTACCACAGATACGCAGTATTTT. Amino acid sequence: CASSQVGSGGTTDTQYF.

This chain links TRBV27 with TRBJ1-6, with 9 bases matching TRBD1. The CDR3 sequence is 15 residues long. Germline V gene lookup returns CDR1 MNHEY and CDR2 SMNVEV (reference sequence). J gave up 10 bases and V 6 bases, and 10 bases lay outside the gene matches. DNA of the CDR3: TGTGCCAGCAGAGCGGGGACAGGGTGGGACTCACCCCTCCACTTT. It specifies CASRAGTGWDSPLHF.

The chain recombines TRBV28 with TRBJ2-5; TRBD2 aligns across 7 bases. There are 15 residues in the CDR3. J lost 1 base, V lost 7 bases, and 9 bases had no gene match. The V gene's germline CDR1 is MDHEN and CDR2 SYDVKM. This chain's CDR3 is CASTTPLAAQETQYF. As DNA, the CDR3 is TGTGCCAGCACCACGCCCCTAGCGGCCCAAGAGACCCAGTACTTC.

The chain combines TRBV10-2 with TRBJ2-1, with D maybe TRBD1 (5 bases). Looked up from germline, CDR1 is WSHSY and CDR2 is SAAADI. The CDR3 has 12 amino acids. The V and J ends lost 5 bases and 5 bases respectively, with 7 bases between them. DNA of the CDR3: TGCGCCAGCAGTCTCAGGGACAATGAGCAGTTCTTC. Protein sequence: CASSLRDNEQFF.

V usage is TRBV5-6 and J usage is TRBJ1-6, with 10 positions matching TRBD1. The CDR3 sequence is 18 residues long. The ends lost 3 bases at V and 1 base at J; junction bases unmatched: 7. Looked up from germline, CDR1 is SGHDT and CDR2 is YYEEEE. CDR3: CASSSSRDRGSYNSPLHF. The CDR3 coding sequence is TGTGCCAGCAGCTCGAGCCGGGACAGGGGATCCTATAATTCACCCCTCCACTTT.

This chain joins TRBV9 and TRBJ2-3; D unresolved. Germline lookup yields CDR1 SGDLS and CDR2 YYNGEE. The CDR3 sequence is 16 residues long. The ends were cut back, 0 bases at V and 0 bases at J, with 11 bases in the middle. CDR3 loop: CASSVGSSGSTDTQYF. The CDR3 DNA reads as TGTGCCAGCAGCGTAGGGAGCAGTGGTAGCACAGATACGCAGTATTTT.

The chain recombines TRBV30 with TRBJ1-1; 8 bases fit TRBD1. The CDR3 loop spans 13 amino acids. J lost 6 bases, V lost 4 bases, and 7 bases had no gene match. The germline CDR1 and CDR2 sequences are GTSNPN and SVGIG (reference sequence). CDR3 sequence reads: CAWTGQGSPEAFF. CDR3 in DNA: TGTGCCTGGACCGGACAGGGAAGTCCTGAAGCTTTCTTT. The whole variable domain, filled in from reference TRBV30 and TRBJ1-1, reads SQTIHQWPATLVQPVGSPLSLECTVEGTSNPNLYWYRQAAGRGLQLLFYSVGIGQISSEVPQNLSASRPQDRQFILSSKKLLLSDSGFYLCAWTGQGSPEAFFGQGTRLTVV.

This clone occurred once. The rearrangement uses TRBV5-1 and TRBJ1-5; 7 bases line up with TRBD1. The length of the CDR3 is 14 residues. Germline lookup yields CDR1 SGHRS and CDR2 YFSETQ. Unmatched junction bases numbered 6, after V lost 4 bases and J lost 5 bases. The CDR3, as DNA: TGCGCCAGCAGCGAGGCAGGGGGGCATCAGCCCCAGCATTTT. Translating it yields CASSEAGGHQPQHF.

The chain couples TRBV7-2 to TRBJ1-1, with 7 positions matching TRBD1. Per germline, CDR1 SGHTA and CDR2 FQGNSA. The CDR3 has 14 amino acids. J gave up 2 bases and V 9 bases, and 9 bases lay outside the gene matches. In DNA form, the CDR3 reads TGTGCCAGTTCCTTACAGGGGTCCAACACTGAAGCTTTCTTT. Translation: CASSLQGSNTEAFF.

The V and J genes are TRBV19 and TRBJ2-4, with a weak D call TRBD2 (5 bases). The germline V gene encodes CDR1 LNHDA and CDR2 SQIVND (reference sequence). The CDR3 loop spans 14 amino acids. The V gene lost 5 bases and the J gene lost 3 bases, with 11 bases spanning the gap. The DNA of the CDR3 is TGTGCCAGTAGTTCCTCTGCGGGCAAAAACATTCAGTACTTC. Translating it yields CASSSSAGKNIQYF.